This T cell receptor beta chain is drawn from a study of blood T cells in healthy people across ages. The second PCR ran roughly 6 to 11 cycles with a sample-barcoded 5' primer and J-beta primers. TCRdb reanalysed the 5' RACE reads using MiXCR and keeps one entry per CDR3 protein. Altogether around 1,900,000 distinct CDR3 sequences are present, roughly two fifths being singletons, with the ten largest covering under 30%. CDR1 and CDR2 (germline): LGHNA, YSLEER. V was pared by 3 bases and J by 2 bases, with 12 bases of the junction left unmatched. The length of the CDR3 is 18 residues. The sequenced sample consisted of blood. The TCR comes from a human donor in good health. The V call is TRBV4-3, the J call TRBJ2-5; TRBD1 matches 10 bases. CDR3 nucleotides: TGCGCCAGCAGCCATTACTTCACCGGACAGGGGGGACAAGAGACCCAGTACTTC. Translating it yields CASSHYFTGQGGQETQYF.